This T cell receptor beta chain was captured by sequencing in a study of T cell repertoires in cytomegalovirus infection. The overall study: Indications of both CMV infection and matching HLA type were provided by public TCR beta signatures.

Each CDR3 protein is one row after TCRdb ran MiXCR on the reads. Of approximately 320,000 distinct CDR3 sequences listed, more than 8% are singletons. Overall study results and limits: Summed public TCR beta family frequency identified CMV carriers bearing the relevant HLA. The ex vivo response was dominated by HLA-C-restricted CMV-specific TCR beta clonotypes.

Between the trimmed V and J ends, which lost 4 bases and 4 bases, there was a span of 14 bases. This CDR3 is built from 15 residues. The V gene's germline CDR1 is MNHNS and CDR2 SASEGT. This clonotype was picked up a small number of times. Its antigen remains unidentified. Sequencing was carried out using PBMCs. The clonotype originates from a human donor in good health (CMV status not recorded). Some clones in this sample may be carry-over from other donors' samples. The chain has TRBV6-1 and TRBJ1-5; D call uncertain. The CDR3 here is CASSVIFGENQPQHF. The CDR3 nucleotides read TGTGCCAGCAGTGTGATCTTCGGGGAGAATCAGCCCCAGCATTTT.